Following are 5 T cell receptor beta chains from one sample sequenced in a study of blood T cell repertoires in COVID-19. The data were produced by immunoSEQ multiplex PCR, yet TCRdb's version contains in-frame clones alone and is incomplete. Seen here are 250,000 to 350,000 clones, around 90% observed once, and the top ten hold around 2.5%. The sample was PBMCs or T cells enriched from blood (not recorded which). The receptors were sampled from a man aged 55-75 years who had recovered from COVID-19.

This sequence joins TRBV5-5 and TRBJ1-3; D possibly corresponds to TRBD1 (5 bases). CDR3 length equals 15 residues. Trimming stripped 6 bases from V and 0 bases from J, with 13 bases between. The germline V gene encodes CDR1 SGHKS and CDR2 YYEKEE (reference sequence). The CDR3 nucleotides read TGTGCCAGCACCGGGGGGTTTAGCTCTGGAAACACCATATATTTT. Protein product: CASTGGFSSGNTIYF.

J is TRBJ1-2 and V is TRBV30, with D hard to call. The V end was cut by 0 bases, the J end by 0 bases, with 5 bases between. This CDR3 is 13 amino acids long. Germline CDR1 reads GTSNPN; CDR2 reads SVGIG (reference sequence). The DNA for the CDR3 is TGTGCCTGGAGTGTTATTGCTAACTATGGCTACACCTTC. This gives the protein CAWSVIANYGYTF.

This clone has a handful of counts. The V call is TRBV6-5, the J call TRBJ2-7, with D maybe TRBD1 (6 bases). This CDR3 spans 12 amino acids. Trimming stripped 6 bases from V and 4 bases from J, with 10 bases between. Germline CDR1 is MNHEY and CDR2 is SVGAGI. The CDR3 here is CASSRQEYEQYF. The CDR3 DNA is TGTGCCAGCAGCAGACAGGAATACGAGCAGTACTTC.

The rearrangement uses TRBV5-4 and TRBJ2-7, with TRBD1 matching 8 bases. The CDR3 runs to 13 residues. In germline, CDR1 is SGHNT, CDR2 YYREEE (reference sequence). V was pared by 4 bases and J by 6 bases, with 6 bases of the junction left unmatched. This CDR3 is CASSKNTGGEQYF. The DNA of the CDR3 is TGTGCCAGCAGCAAGAATACAGGGGGCGAGCAGTACTTC. Full variable domain (missing parts from reference TRBV5-4 and TRBJ2-7): ETGVTQSPTHLIKTRGQQVTLRCSSQSGHNTVSWYQQALGQGPQFIFQYYREEENGRGNFPPRFSGLQFPNYSSELNVNALELDDSALYLCASSKNTGGEQYFGPGTRLTVT.

The chain combines TRBV5-1 with TRBJ1-6, with unresolved D. V lost 1 base to trimming and J lost 10 bases, with 18 bases between them. Germline V gives CDR1 SGHRS, CDR2 YFSETQ. The CDR3 runs to 16 residues. This CDR3 reads CASSLFDSSLASPLHF. CDR3 bases: TGCGCCAGCAGCTTGTTTGACTCCTCCCTGGCGTCACCCCTCCACTTT.